Each of the 21 T cell receptor beta chains below was sequenced from the same sample in a study of identical twins. TCRdb fed the 5' RACE reads into MiXCR, producing one record per CDR3 protein. The sample has 500,000 or so distinct CDR3 sequences; around 20% are singletons. The same sample was also studied in work on T cells expressing NK-cell markers.

Sequencing input: CD4+ T cells sorted from blood. The receptors here all came from a woman younger than 35 in good health.

There are a few counts of this clonotype. J is TRBJ2-3 and V is TRBV7-2; 15 nucleotides match TRBD2. Germline CDR1 reads SGHTA; CDR2 reads FQGNSA. The CDR3 runs to 17 residues. The trim removed 5 bases at V and 3 bases at J, leaving 6 bases unmatched. The CDR3 sequence: CASSVGLAGGGTDTQYF. The CDR3 DNA sequence: TGTGCCAGCAGCGTCGGACTAGCGGGAGGGGGGACAGATACGCAGTATTTT. The full variable domain, with the rest looked up from reference TRBV7-2 and TRBJ2-3, is GAGVSQSPSNKVTEKGKDVELRCDPISGHTALYWYRQSLGQGLEFLIYFQGNSAPDKSGLPSDRFSAERTGGSVSTLTIQRTQQEDSAVYLCASSVGLAGGGTDTQYFGPGTRLTVL.

This rearrangement joins TRBV5-1 to TRBJ2-5; 11 nucleotides line up with TRBD1. The CDR3 spans 15 residues. The trim removed 6 bases at V and 4 bases at J, leaving 8 bases unmatched. CDR1 and CDR2 from the germline V gene are SGHRS and YFSETQ. CDR3 in DNA: TGCGCCAGCACTTACGCCGGGACAGGGGGAGAGACCCAGTACTTC. Residues: CASTYAGTGGETQYF.

This clonotype was seen repeatedly, ten times or more. The chain recombines TRBV18 with TRBJ2-2, with 8 bases aligning to TRBD1. Germline assignment: CDR1 KGHSH and CDR2 LQKENI. CDR3 length equals 15 residues. The junction had 5 bases not matched to a gene; V was cut back by 1 base and J by 7 bases. The CDR3 sequence is CASSPQTGDGGELFF. The CDR3 DNA reads as TGTGCCAGCTCACCACAGACAGGGGACGGCGGGGAGCTGTTTTTT.

The chain employs TRBV6-1 and TRBJ2-7, with TRBD2 matching over 9 bases. Germline V gene lookup returns CDR1 MNHNS and CDR2 SASEGT. CDR3 size: 15 residues. V shed 6 bases and J 2 bases; nucleotides not matched to a gene: 8. CDR3 coding DNA: TGTGCCAGCAGAACCAATCTAGCGGGAACCTACGAGCAGTACTTC. Protein: CASRTNLAGTYEQYF.

The chain employs TRBV12-3 or TRBV12-4 and TRBJ2-3; the match to TRBD2 covers 8 bases. CDR3 size: 16 residues. V lost 4 bases, J lost 4 bases, and 10 bases stayed unmatched. CDR3 coding DNA: TGTGCCAGCAGTTCGACGTTAGCGGGACGGTCAGATACGCAGTATTTT. This encodes CASSSTLAGRSDTQYF.

This clonotype was recorded at least ten times. The chain carries TRBV9 and TRBJ2-7, with 9 positions matching TRBD2. Trimming at V came to 0 bases and at J to 4 bases, leaving 5 bases not matched to a gene. There are 15 residues in the CDR3. Germline V gives CDR1 SGDLS, CDR2 YYNGEE. The CDR3 coding sequence is TGTGCCAGCAGCGTAGGTCCCCTAGCGGGATACGAGCAGTACTTC. Translated: CASSVGPLAGYEQYF. The variable domain in full, completed from reference TRBV9 and TRBJ2-7, reads DSGVTQTPKHLITATGQRVTLRCSPRSGDLSVYWYQQSLDQGLQFLIQYYNGEERAKGNILERFSAQQFPDLHSELNLSSLELGDSALYFCASSVGPLAGYEQYFGPGTRLTVT.

This clonotype occurred a few times. The chain joins TRBV11-3 to TRBJ1-2; a weak D match, TRBD1 (6 bases). Trimming took 4 bases from V and 2 from J, leaving 14 bases between them. Per germline, CDR1 SGHNT and CDR2 YENEEA. The CDR3 covers 15 residues. The DNA for the CDR3 is TGTGCCAGCAGCTCCACAGGGTCAGGCAACTATGGCTACACCTTC. Translation gives CASSSTGSGNYGYTF.

The rearrangement uses TRBV5-1 and TRBJ2-1, with D perhaps TRBD1 or TRBD2 (6 bases each). The CDR3 runs to 15 residues. V dropped 4 bases and J dropped 7 bases, with 18 bases sitting between them. Germline values: CDR1 SGHRS, CDR2 YFSETQ. CDR3 region: CASSLGAGRLNEQFF. The CDR3 DNA is TGCGCCAGCAGCCTGGGGGCGGGAAGGTTAAATGAGCAGTTCTTC.

This clonotype was seen a handful of times. The gene calls are TRBV6-1 and TRBJ2-5; TRBD2 matches at 8 bases. The junction had 3 bases not matched to a gene; V was cut back by 3 bases and J by 3 bases. CDR3 length equals 14 residues. Germline CDR1 is MNHNS and CDR2 is SASEGT. The CDR3 coding sequence is TGTGCCAGCAGTGACCCCGGGGGGGAAGAGACCCAGTACTTC. Residues: CASSDPGGEETQYF.

V gene TRBV5-1 combines with J gene TRBJ2-1; D possibly corresponds to TRBD2 (7 bases). V was trimmed by 0 bases and J by 8 bases, leaving 12 bases between them. CDR1 is SGHRS and CDR2 is YFSETQ in the germline V gene. The CDR3 has 14 residues. CDR3 loop: CASSLGGLADEQFF. Here the CDR3 DNA reads TGCGCCAGCAGCTTGGGGGGGCTAGCGGATGAGCAGTTCTTC.

This clonotype was found a few times. The V and J genes are TRBV12-5 and TRBJ2-7; possible D gene TRBD1, 6 bases. CDR1 is LGHNT, CDR2 FRNRAP, per germline. The CDR3 length is 13 residues. Trimming pared 1 base from V and 5 bases from J, leaving 9 bases between. The CDR3 bases are TGTGCTAGTGGTTTGGGCCACAGGGACGAGCAGTACTTC. This encodes CASGLGHRDEQYF.

The chain is built from TRBV5-1 and TRBJ2-5; 10 bases fit TRBD2. Germline V gene lookup returns CDR1 SGHRS and CDR2 YFSETQ. Trimming at V came to 3 bases and at J to 5 bases, leaving 7 bases not matched to a gene. The CDR3 has 15 amino acids. The CDR3 DNA follows: TGCGCCAGCAGCTCGCTAGCGGGAGTACAGGAGACCCAGTACTTC. Its translation: CASSSLAGVQETQYF.

There are a few counts of this clonotype. The V call is TRBV6-2 or TRBV6-3, the J call TRBJ1-1; maybe TRBD1 (5 bases). Per the germline V gene, CDR1 is MNHEY and CDR2 is SVGEGT. Trimming removed 2 bases from V and 1 base from J, with 11 bases in between. CDR3 length: 15 amino acids. This CDR3 is CASSYRGRTNTEAFF. The CDR3 bases are TGTGCCAGCAGTTACCGGGGCAGGACGAACACTGAAGCTTTCTTT.

The chain is built from TRBV7-9 and TRBJ1-2; D is possibly TRBD1 (5 bases). Germline values: CDR1 SEHNR, CDR2 FQNEAQ (reference sequence). V dropped 7 bases and J dropped 4 bases, with 16 bases sitting between them. CDR3 length equals 14 residues. The CDR3 region has the DNA TGTGCCAGCACCACGGGACTCCCGGTCTATGGCTACACCTTC. Protein sequence: CASTTGLPVYGYTF.

The V gene is TRBV5-1, the J gene TRBJ2-3; 12 bases agree with TRBD2. CDR1 and CDR2 from the germline V gene are SGHRS and YFSETQ. The CDR3 loop spans 19 amino acids. V was pared by 8 bases and J by 4 bases, with 20 bases of the junction left unmatched. CDR3 in DNA: TGCGCCAGTCGGGTCAGGGGCCTTCTAGCGGGAGGGCGCGCAGATACGCAGTATTTT. Translated: CASRVRGLLAGGRADTQYF.

This chain joins TRBV29-1 and TRBJ2-3, with 10 positions matching TRBD1. The CDR3 is made up of 13 amino acids. The junction had 5 bases not matched to a gene; V was cut back by 3 bases and J by 8 bases. Germline V CDR1 and CDR2: SQVTM, ANQGSEA. The CDR3 coding sequence is TGCAGCGTTGAGGGACAGGGGTATGGTACGCAGTATTTT. Translated, it gives CSVEGQGYGTQYF.

The chain joins TRBV5-1 to TRBJ2-7, with D possibly TRBD2 on 6 matching bases. Germline CDR1 is SGHRS and CDR2 is YFSETQ. This CDR3 region has 15 residues. V lost 4 bases and J lost 3, with 17 bases in between. CDR3 loop: CASSAGLPGSYEQYF. The CDR3 nucleotides read TGCGCCAGCAGCGCGGGACTCCCAGGGAGCTACGAGCAGTACTTC.

This clonotype was detected only a few times. The chain employs TRBV27 and TRBJ2-3, with D possibly being TRBD2 (5 bases). The CDR3 is 17 residues long. CDR1 is MNHEY, CDR2 SMNVEV, per germline (reference sequence). The V and J ends lost 5 bases and 7 bases respectively, with 25 bases between them. The DNA for the CDR3 is TGTGCCAGCAGTCTACGACTAAGCCGGGGAGTTGTGTATACGCAGTATTTT. Translation gives CASSLRLSRGVVYTQYF.

The rearrangement joins TRBV7-6 to TRBJ2-3; D not resolved. The V end was cut by 4 bases, the J end by 7 bases, with 6 bases between. The CDR3 loop spans 11 amino acids. Germline V gives CDR1 SGHVS, CDR2 FNYEAQ. The CDR3 bases are TGTGCCAGCAGCTCCGCCAATACGCAGTATTTT. This translates into CASSSANTQYF.

This clonotype was detected many times. V and J are TRBV29-1 and TRBJ2-1; tentatively, D is TRBD1 (5 bases). With 8 bases removed from V and 0 bases from J, the gap between germline ends came to 14 bases. Germline V gene data show CDR1 as SQVTM and CDR2 as ANQGSEA. CDR3 length: 14 amino acids. CDR3 DNA: TGCAGCTCAAAAGGACATGTCTCCTACAATGAGCAGTTCTTC. It specifies CSSKGHVSYNEQFF.

The chain has TRBV12-3 or TRBV12-4 and TRBJ1-3; D might be TRBD1 (6 bases). This CDR3 region has 17 residues. V shed 5 bases and J shed 4 bases, with 21 bases lying between them. The CDR3 region has the DNA TGTGCCAGCAGTCAACTTCACAGGGCCGCGGAAGGAAACACCATATATTTT. Translation gives CASSQLHRAAEGNTIYF.